A selection of T cell receptor beta chains follows, all from one sample in a study of identical twins. TCRdb redid the calling of the 5' RACE reads with MiXCR, one entry per CDR3 protein. Of around 960,000 distinct CDR3 sequences listed, approximately 13% were seen once; the top ten hold around 1.6%. This same sample was also part of a study on yellow fever vaccine responses in identical twins.

Sequenced input: PBMCs. The receptors were gathered from a woman between 18 and 30 years old in good health. The CDR3 runs from the conserved cysteine through the conserved F or W. A D gene is named only where the DNA matches it firmly. Clone size is not always given. Where it is, it says once, few, many or a class for expanded clones.

V gene	clone size	D gene	J gene	CDR3 protein	CDR3 DNA
TRBV2	few	TRBD2	TRBJ2-1	CASSLKINSGRMLDEQFF	TGTGCCAGCAGCCTAAAAATCAATAGCGGGAGGATGCTAGATGAGCAGTTCTTC
TRBV7-6	-	-	TRBJ2-2	CASSLDPTSGELFF	TGTGCCAGCAGCCTGGACCCGACCTCCGGGGAGCTGTTTTTT
TRBV5-1	-	TRBD2	TRBJ2-3	CASSPGAGAITDTQYF	TGCGCCAGCAGCCCCGGGGCGGGAGCGATAACAGATACGCAGTATTTT
TRBV12-3/TRBV12-4	-	TRBD2	TRBJ2-7	CASSALAGSSYEQYF	TGTGCCAGCAGCGCTCTAGCGGGTAGCTCCTACGAGCAGTACTTC
TRBV10-3	-	TRBD1	TRBJ2-3	CAIRDRGRSDTQYF	TGTGCCATCAGGGACAGGGGGAGATCAGATACGCAGTATTTT
TRBV5-1	few	-	TRBJ2-7	CASSLSDGSYEQYF	TGCGCCAGCAGCTTGTCCGACGGAAGCTACGAGCAGTACTTC
TRBV5-1	-	TRBD2	TRBJ2-1	CASSLHRTSGRTSYNEQFF	TGCGCCAGCAGCTTGCACCGGACTAGCGGGAGGACGTCCTACAATGAGCAGTTCTTC
TRBV10-3	few	-	TRBJ2-1	CAISVERGNEQFF	TGTGCCATCAGTGTTGAACGGGGCAATGAGCAGTTCTTC
TRBV5-1	-	-	TRBJ1-2	CASSFGQSGYTF	TGCGCCAGCAGCTTCGGACAAAGTGGCTACACCTTC
TRBV29-1	few	-	TRBJ2-5	CSVGHLSETQYF	TGCAGCGTTGGACACTTGAGCGAGACCCAGTACTTC
TRBV5-1	-	-	TRBJ2-5	CASSWNRVFQETQYF	TGCGCCAGCAGCTGGAACAGGGTATTCCAAGAGACCCAGTACTTC
TRBV4-2	-	TRBD2	TRBJ2-2	CASSQDLADSGMGGELFF	TGTGCCAGCAGCCAAGATCTAGCGGATAGCGGGATGGGCGGGGAGCTGTTTTTT
TRBV6-1	few	-	TRBJ2-2	CASSARAATGELFF	TGTGCCAGCAGTGCACGAGCGGCCACCGGGGAGCTGTTTTTT
TRBV10-3	few	-	TRBJ2-5	CAIRLGSHGETQYF	TGTGCCATCAGGCTGGGGTCTCATGGAGAGACCCAGTACTTC
TRBV28	few	TRBD1	TRBJ2-1	CASRATGGDEQFF	TGTGCCAGCAGAGCCACAGGGGGTGATGAGCAGTTCTTC